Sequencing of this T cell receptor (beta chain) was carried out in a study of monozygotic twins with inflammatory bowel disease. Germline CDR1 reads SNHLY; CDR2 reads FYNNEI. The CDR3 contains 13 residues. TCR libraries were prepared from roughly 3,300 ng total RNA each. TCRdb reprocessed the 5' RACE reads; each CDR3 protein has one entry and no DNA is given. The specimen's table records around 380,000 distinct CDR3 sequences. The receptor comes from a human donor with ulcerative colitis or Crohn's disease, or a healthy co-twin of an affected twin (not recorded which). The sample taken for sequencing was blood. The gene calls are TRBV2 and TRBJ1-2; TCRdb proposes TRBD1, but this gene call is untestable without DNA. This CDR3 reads CASRVGQGYGYTF.